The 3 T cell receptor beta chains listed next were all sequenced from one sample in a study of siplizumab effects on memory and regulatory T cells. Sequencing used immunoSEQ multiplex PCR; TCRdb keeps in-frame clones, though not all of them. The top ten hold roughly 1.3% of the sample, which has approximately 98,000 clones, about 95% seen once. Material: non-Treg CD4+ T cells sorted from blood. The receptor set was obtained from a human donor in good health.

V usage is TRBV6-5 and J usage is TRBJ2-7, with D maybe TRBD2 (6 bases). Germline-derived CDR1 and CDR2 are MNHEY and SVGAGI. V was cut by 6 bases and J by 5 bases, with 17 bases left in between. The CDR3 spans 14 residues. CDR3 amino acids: CASRRDSPLNEQYF. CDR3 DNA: TGTGCCAGCAGGAGGGACTCCCCACTAAACGAGCAGTACTTC.

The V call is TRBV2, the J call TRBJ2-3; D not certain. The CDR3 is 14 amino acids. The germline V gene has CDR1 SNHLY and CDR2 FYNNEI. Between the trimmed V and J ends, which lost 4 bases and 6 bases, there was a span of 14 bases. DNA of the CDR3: TGTGCCAGCAGTGCTTGGGCAACCGGGGATACGCAGTATTTT. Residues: CASSAWATGDTQYF.

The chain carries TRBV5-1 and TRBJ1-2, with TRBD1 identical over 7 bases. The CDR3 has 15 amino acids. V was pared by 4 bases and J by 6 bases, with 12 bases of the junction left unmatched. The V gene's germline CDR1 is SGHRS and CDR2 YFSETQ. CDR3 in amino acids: CASSPGTVGSHGYTF. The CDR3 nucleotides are TGCGCCAGCAGCCCTGGGACAGTAGGGTCCCATGGCTACACCTTC.